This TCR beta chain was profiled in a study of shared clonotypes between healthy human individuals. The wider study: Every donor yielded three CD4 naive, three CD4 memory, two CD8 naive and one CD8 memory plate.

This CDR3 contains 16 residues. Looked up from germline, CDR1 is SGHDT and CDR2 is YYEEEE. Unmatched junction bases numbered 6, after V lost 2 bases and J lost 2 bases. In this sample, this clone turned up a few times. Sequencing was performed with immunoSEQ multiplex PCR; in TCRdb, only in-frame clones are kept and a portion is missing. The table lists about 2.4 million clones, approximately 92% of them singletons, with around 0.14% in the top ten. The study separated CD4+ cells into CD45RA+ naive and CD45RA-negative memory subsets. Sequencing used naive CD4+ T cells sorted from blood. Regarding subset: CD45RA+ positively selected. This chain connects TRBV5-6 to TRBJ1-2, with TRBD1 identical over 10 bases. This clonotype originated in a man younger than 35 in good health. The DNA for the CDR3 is TGTGCCAGCAGCTTACCGGGACAGGGGAGCAACTATGGCTACACCTTC. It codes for CASSLPGQGSNYGYTF.